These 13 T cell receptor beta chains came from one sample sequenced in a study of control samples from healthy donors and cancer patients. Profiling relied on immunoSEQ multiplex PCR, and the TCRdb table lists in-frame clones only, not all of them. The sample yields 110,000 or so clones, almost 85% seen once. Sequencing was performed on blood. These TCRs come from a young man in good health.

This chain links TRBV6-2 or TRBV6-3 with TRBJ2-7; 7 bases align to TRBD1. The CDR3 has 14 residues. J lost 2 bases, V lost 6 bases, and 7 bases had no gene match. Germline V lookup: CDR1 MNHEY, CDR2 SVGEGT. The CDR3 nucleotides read TGTGCCAGCAGACCTCGGACAGGAGCCTACGAGCAGTACTTC. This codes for CASRPRTGAYEQYF.

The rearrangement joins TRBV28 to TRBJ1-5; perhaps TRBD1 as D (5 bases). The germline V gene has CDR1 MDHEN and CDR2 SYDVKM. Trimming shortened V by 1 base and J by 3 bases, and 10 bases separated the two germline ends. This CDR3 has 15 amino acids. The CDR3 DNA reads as TGTGCCAGCAGTTTATTAGGGACGGCCAATCAGCCCCAGCATTTT. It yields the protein CASSLLGTANQPQHF.

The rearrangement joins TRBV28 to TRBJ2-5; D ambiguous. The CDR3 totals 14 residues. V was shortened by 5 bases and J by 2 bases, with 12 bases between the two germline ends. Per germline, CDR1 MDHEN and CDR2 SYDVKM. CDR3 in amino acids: CASSPPDRQETQYF. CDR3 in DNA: TGTGCCAGCAGTCCCCCGGACCGTCAAGAGACCCAGTACTTC. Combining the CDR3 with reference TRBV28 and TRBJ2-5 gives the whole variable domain DVKVTQSSRYLVKRTGEKVFLECVQDMDHENMFWYRQDPGLGLRLIYFSYDVKMKEKGDIPEGYSVSREKKERFSLILESASTNQTSMYLCASSPPDRQETQYFGPGTRLLVL.

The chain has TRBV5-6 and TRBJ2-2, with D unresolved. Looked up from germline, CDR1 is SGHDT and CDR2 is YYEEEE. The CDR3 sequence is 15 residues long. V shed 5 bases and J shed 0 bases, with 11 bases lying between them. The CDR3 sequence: CASSPSPPNTGELFF. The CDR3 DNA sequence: TGTGCCAGCAGTCCCTCCCCCCCGAACACCGGGGAGCTGTTTTTT.

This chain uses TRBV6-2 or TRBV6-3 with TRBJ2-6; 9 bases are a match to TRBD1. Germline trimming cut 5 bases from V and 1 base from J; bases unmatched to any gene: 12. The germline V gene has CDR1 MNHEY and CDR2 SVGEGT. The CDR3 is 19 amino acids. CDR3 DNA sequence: TGTGCCAGCAGTGGGGCCGGACAGGGGTTCGGGTCTGGGGCCAACGTCCTGACTTTC. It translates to CASSGAGQGFGSGANVLTF.

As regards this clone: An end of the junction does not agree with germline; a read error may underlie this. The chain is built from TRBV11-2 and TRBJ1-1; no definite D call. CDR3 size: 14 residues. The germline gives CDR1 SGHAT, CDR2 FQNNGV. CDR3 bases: TGTGCCAGCAGCTTTAGGAGGGTGAAAACTGAAGCTTTCTTT. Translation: CASSFRRVKTEAFF.

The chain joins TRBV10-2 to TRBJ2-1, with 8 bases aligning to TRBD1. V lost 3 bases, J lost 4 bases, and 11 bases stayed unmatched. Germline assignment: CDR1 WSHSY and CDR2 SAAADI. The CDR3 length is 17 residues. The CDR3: CASSDRSGTGAYNEQFF. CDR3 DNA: TGCGCCAGCAGTGACAGGTCCGGGACAGGCGCTTACAATGAGCAGTTCTTC.

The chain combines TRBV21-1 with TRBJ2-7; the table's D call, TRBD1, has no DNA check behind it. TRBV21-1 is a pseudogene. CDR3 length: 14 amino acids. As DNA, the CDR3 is TGTGCCAGCAGTTTCGCGAAGGGGTTATCCGAGCAGTACGTC. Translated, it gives CASSFAKGLSEQYV.

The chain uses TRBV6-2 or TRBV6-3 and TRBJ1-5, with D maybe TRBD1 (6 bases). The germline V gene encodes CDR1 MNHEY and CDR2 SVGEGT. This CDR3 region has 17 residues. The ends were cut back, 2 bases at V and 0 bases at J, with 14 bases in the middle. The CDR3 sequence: CASSYMPGAISNQPQHF. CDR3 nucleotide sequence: TGTGCCAGCAGTTACATGCCGGGGGCGATTAGCAATCAGCCCCAGCATTTT.

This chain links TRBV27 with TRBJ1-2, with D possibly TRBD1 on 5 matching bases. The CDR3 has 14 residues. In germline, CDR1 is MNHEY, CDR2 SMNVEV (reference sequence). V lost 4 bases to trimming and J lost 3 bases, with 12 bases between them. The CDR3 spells CASSSRGTDYGYTF. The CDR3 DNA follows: TGTGCCAGCAGTTCTCGTGGGACGGACTATGGCTACACCTTC.

The CDR3 nucleotides read TGTGCCAGCAGCCAAGACTGGGCATCGGCGCAGTATTTT. It encodes CASSQDWASAQYF. The chain combines TRBV14 with TRBJ2-3; D is ambiguous. In germline, CDR1 is SGHDN, CDR2 FVKESK. V was clipped by 0 bases and J by 10 bases, with 11 bases between them. The CDR3 sequence is 13 residues long.

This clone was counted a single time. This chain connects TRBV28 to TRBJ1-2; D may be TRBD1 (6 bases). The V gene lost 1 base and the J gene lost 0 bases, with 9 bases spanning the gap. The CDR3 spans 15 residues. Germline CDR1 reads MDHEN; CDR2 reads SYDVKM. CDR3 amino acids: CASSLLRGTNYGYTF. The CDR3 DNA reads TGTGCCAGCAGTTTATTAAGGGGGACTAACTATGGCTACACCTTC.

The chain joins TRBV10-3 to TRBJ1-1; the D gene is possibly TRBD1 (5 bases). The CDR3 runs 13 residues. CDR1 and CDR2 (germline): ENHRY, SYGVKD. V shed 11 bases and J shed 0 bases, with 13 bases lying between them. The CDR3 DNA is TGTGCCGTGGGGACTATCTTGAACACTGAAGCTTTCTTT. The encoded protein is CAVGTILNTEAFF.